This T cell receptor beta chain appears in the sequencing data of a study of blood T cell repertoires in COVID-19. Study in general: The samples span acute and convalescent COVID-19 from the United States, Italy and Spain. PBMCs, B-cell-depleted T cells, or T cells provided the cDNA or gDNA that made up the material.

Under the authors' procedure: Reference gene primers were amplified, and this amplification served to estimate nucleated cell counts. Data came from immunoSEQ multiplex PCR; TCRdb stores just in-frame clones and leaves some out. V and J calls and clone size follow that table, whereas D and trimming were derived from the DNA. The profile shows about 78,000 clones, 87% of them singletons. The clonotype comes from a woman at least 80 years old with active or convalescent COVID-19. The sequenced sample was peripheral blood.

In DNA form, the CDR3 reads TGTGCCAGCACTCCCCCTTCAGATACGCAGTATTTT. Translated, it gives CASTPPSDTQYF. The chain uses TRBV7-2 and TRBJ2-3, with no clear D. The CDR3 is 12 amino acids. CDR1 and CDR2 (germline): SGHTA, FQGNSA. V lost 7 bases, J lost 4 bases, and 9 bases lay in between.